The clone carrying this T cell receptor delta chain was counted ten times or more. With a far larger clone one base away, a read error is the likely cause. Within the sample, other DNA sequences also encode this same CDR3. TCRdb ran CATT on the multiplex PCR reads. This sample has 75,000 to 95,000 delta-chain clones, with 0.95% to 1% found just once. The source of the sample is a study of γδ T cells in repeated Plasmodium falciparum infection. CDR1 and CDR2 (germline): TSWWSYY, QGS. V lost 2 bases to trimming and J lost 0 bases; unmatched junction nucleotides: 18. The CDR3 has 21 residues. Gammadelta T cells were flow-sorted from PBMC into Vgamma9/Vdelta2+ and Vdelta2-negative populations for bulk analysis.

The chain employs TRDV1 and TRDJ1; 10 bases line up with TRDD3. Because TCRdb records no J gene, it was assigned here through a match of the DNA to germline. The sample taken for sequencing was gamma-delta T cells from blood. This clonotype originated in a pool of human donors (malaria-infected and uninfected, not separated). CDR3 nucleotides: TGTGCTCTTGGGGAAATGAACACCGGGGGATACGCAGTAAGATACACCGATAAACTCATCTTT. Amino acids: CALGEMNTGGYAVRYTDKLIF.